A selection of T cell receptor beta chains follows, all from one sample in a study of T cell clonotyping in hematopoietic cell transplantation. Clones were read by immunoSEQ multiplex PCR, and TCRdb kept only the in-frame ones, dropping some. This sample carries 6,100 or so clones, roughly 70% of them seen once, and the ten largest clones take 25% to 30%. Material: PBMCs, obtained 180 days after allogeneic stem cell transplant. These receptor sequences come from a male patient in his forties or fifties who had an allogeneic stem cell transplant from an unrelated donor, so the T cells may come from the graft donor. Some clones in this sample may be carry-over from other donors' samples. Each CDR3 is given with its conserved first and last residue. Fields, in order: clone size, V gene, D gene, J gene, CDR3 DNA, CDR3 protein. The D gene is left open where the match is weak. Only some rows state a clone size, as once, few, many or a class for expanded clones.

clone size: -; V gene: TRBV5-1; D gene: -; J gene: TRBJ2-6; CDR3 DNA: TGCGCCAGCAGCCTTTTCTCGAGCTCTGGGGCCAACGTCCTGACTTTC; CDR3 protein: CASSLFSSSGANVLTF
clone size: -; V gene: TRBV30; D gene: TRBD1; J gene: TRBJ1-2; CDR3 DNA: TGTGCCTGGAGTGTAGAGTCCGGGACAGGGGCTGGCTACACCTTC; CDR3 protein: CAWSVESGTGAGYTF
clone size: -; V gene: TRBV7-7; D gene: -; J gene: TRBJ2-7; CDR3 DNA: TGTGCTAGCAGCTTCGGACAGACCTACGAGCAGTACTTC; CDR3 protein: CASSFGQTYEQYF
clone size: -; V gene: TRBV7-2; D gene: TRBD2; J gene: TRBJ2-7; CDR3 DNA: TGTGCCAGCAGCAGTGTACTAGCGGGAGATGCCTTCGGGACCTACGAGCAGTACTTC; CDR3 protein: CASSSVLAGDAFGTYEQYF
clone size: -; V gene: TRBV10-3; D gene: TRBD1; J gene: TRBJ1-1; CDR3 DNA: TGTGCCACGCTCGGGACAGGAGTACCGCAAGGAAGAGCTTTCTTT; CDR3 protein: CATLGTGVPQGRAFF
clone size: -; V gene: TRBV6-1; D gene: -; J gene: TRBJ2-7; CDR3 DNA: TGTGCCAGCAGTCCTGCCACTGCCTTCTACGAGCAGTACTTC; CDR3 protein: CASSPATAFYEQYF
clone size: -; V gene: TRBV2; D gene: TRBD1; J gene: TRBJ2-5; CDR3 DNA: TGTGCCAGCAGATATACCAACAGGGGGCGGCAGGACCAAGAGACCCAGTACTTC; CDR3 protein: CASRYTNRGRQDQETQYF
clone size: -; V gene: TRBV11-3; D gene: -; J gene: TRBJ2-1; CDR3 DNA: TGTGCCAGCAAGAGGGGGGGCTCCTACAATGAGCAGTTCTTC; CDR3 protein: CASKRGGSYNEQFF
clone size: -; V gene: TRBV7-6; D gene: TRBD1; J gene: TRBJ2-1; CDR3 DNA: TGTGCCAGCAGCCCCCCCGGACAGGTAGCCGTCTCCTACAATGAGCAGTTCTTC; CDR3 protein: CASSPPGQVAVSYNEQFF
clone size: -; V gene: TRBV7-2; D gene: -; J gene: TRBJ2-7; CDR3 DNA: TGTGCCAGCAGTCTCAACAGGGACGGGGAGCAGTACTTC; CDR3 protein: CASSLNRDGEQYF
clone size: -; V gene: TRBV4-1; D gene: -; J gene: TRBJ1-2; CDR3 DNA: TGCGCCAGCAGCCAAGTCGGACAGTCACTCTATGGCTACACCTTC; CDR3 protein: CASSQVGQSLYGYTF
clone size: few; V gene: TRBV7-2; D gene: -; J gene: TRBJ1-2; CDR3 DNA: TGTGCCAGCAGCTTAGAACAGATCCTCTATGGCTACACCTTC; CDR3 protein: CASSLEQILYGYTF
clone size: -; V gene: TRBV6-5; D gene: -; J gene: TRBJ1-5; CDR3 DNA: TGTGCCAGCAGTAAACAGGGAGGACAGCCCCAGCATTTT; CDR3 protein: CASSKQGGQPQHF
clone size: few; V gene: TRBV6-6; D gene: TRBD2; J gene: TRBJ2-1; CDR3 DNA: TGTGCCAGCAGCAAGACTAGCGGGGGTTACAATGAGCAGTTCTTC; CDR3 protein: CASSKTSGGYNEQFF
clone size: few; V gene: TRBV29-1; D gene: -; J gene: TRBJ2-5; CDR3 DNA: TGCAGCGTCGAGGGGGGGCTCGAAGAGACCCAGTACTTC; CDR3 protein: CSVEGGLEETQYF
clone size: few; V gene: TRBV6-1; D gene: -; J gene: TRBJ2-3; CDR3 DNA: TGTGCCAGCAAGAAGCGGACCACAGATACGCAGTATTTT; CDR3 protein: CASKKRTTDTQYF
clone size: -; V gene: TRBV30; D gene: -; J gene: TRBJ1-1; CDR3 DNA: TGTGCCTCCAGTTTCACTGAAGCTTTCTTT; CDR3 protein: CASSFTEAFF
clone size: few; V gene: TRBV6-5; D gene: TRBD1; J gene: TRBJ2-7; CDR3 DNA: TGTGCCAGCAGCCCGGGACAGGGGCGCTACGAGCAGTACTTC; CDR3 protein: CASSPGQGRYEQYF
clone size: -; V gene: TRBV25-1; D gene: TRBD2; J gene: TRBJ2-7; CDR3 DNA: TGTGCCAGCAGTGCGGGGGGAAGCATACATTACGAGCAGTACTTC; CDR3 protein: CASSAGGSIHYEQYF
clone size: -; V gene: TRBV7-2; D gene: TRBD2; J gene: TRBJ2-1; CDR3 DNA: TGTGCCAGCAGCTTAGGTCCCGGGACTAGCATCTACAATGAGCAGTTCTTC; CDR3 protein: CASSLGPGTSIYNEQFF
clone size: -; V gene: TRBV9; D gene: -; J gene: TRBJ2-3; CDR3 DNA: TGTGCCAGCAGCTCCCCTAACAGGGTACGAGGGAATACGCAGTATTTT; CDR3 protein: CASSSPNRVRGNTQYF
clone size: -; V gene: TRBV5-1; D gene: TRBD1; J gene: TRBJ2-7; CDR3 DNA: TGCGCCAGCAGCTTTGGGACAGGGATTTCCTACGAGCAGTACTTC; CDR3 protein: CASSFGTGISYEQYF
clone size: -; V gene: TRBV18; D gene: -; J gene: TRBJ2-7; CDR3 DNA: TGTGCCAGCTCACCCGAAATGGTCGAGCAGTACTTC; CDR3 protein: CASSPEMVEQYF
clone size: -; V gene: TRBV19; D gene: -; J gene: TRBJ2-1; CDR3 DNA: TGTGCCAGTAGTATAGGCCCGGTTTACAATGAGCAGTTCTTC; CDR3 protein: CASSIGPVYNEQFF
clone size: -; V gene: TRBV7-2; D gene: TRBD1; J gene: TRBJ1-1; CDR3 DNA: TGTGCCAGCAGCAAAGTCCCGGGACAGTTGAACACTGAAGCTTTCTTT; CDR3 protein: CASSKVPGQLNTEAFF
clone size: -; V gene: TRBV5-1; D gene: -; J gene: TRBJ1-5; CDR3 DNA: TGCGCCAGCAGCCGAAGTCCCACCGACAATCAGCCCCAGCATTTT; CDR3 protein: CASSRSPTDNQPQHF
clone size: -; V gene: TRBV5-4; D gene: TRBD2; J gene: TRBJ2-3; CDR3 DNA: TGTGCCAGCAGCCCAGGGACTAGCGGGGTCGGGGGTGTGCAGTATTTT; CDR3 protein: CASSPGTSGVGGVQYF
clone size: -; V gene: TRBV5-1; D gene: TRBD1; J gene: TRBJ1-5; CDR3 DNA: TGCGCCAGCAGCTTGGGAGGGACAGGAGGGTATCAGCCCCAGCATTTT; CDR3 protein: CASSLGGTGGYQPQHF
clone size: -; V gene: TRBV10-3; D gene: TRBD1; J gene: TRBJ1-5; CDR3 DNA: TGTGCCTCAAACACAGGGGATAGCAATCAGCCCCAGCATTTT; CDR3 protein: CASNTGDSNQPQHF
clone size: few; V gene: TRBV19; D gene: -; J gene: TRBJ1-4; CDR3 DNA: TGTGCCAGTAGCAGGACAGTAGCCCTTGAAAAACTGTTTTTT; CDR3 protein: CASSRTVALEKLFF
clone size: large; V gene: TRBV5-1; D gene: -; J gene: TRBJ2-7; CDR3 DNA: TGCGCCAGCAGCTTGGGGTGGGACTTCGGGTACGAGCAGTACTTC; CDR3 protein: CASSLGWDFGYEQYF
clone size: -; V gene: TRBV7-2; D gene: TRBD1; J gene: TRBJ1-6; CDR3 DNA: TGTGCCAGCAGCTTAGTGGACAGGGGATTTGGAAATTCACCCCTCCACTTT; CDR3 protein: CASSLVDRGFGNSPLHF
clone size: few; V gene: TRBV4-1; D gene: -; J gene: TRBJ1-5; CDR3 DNA: TGCGCCAGCAGCCAAGAATATGCAGGGTACAATCAGCCCCAGCATTTT; CDR3 protein: CASSQEYAGYNQPQHF